These 28 T cell receptor beta chains were sequenced from one sample in a study of post-analysis software for immune sequencing data. The TCR beta cDNA libraries contained unique molecular identifiers. MiXCR, applied by TCRdb to the PCR reads, yields one record per CDR3 protein. The sample shows hundreds of thousands of distinct CDR3 sequences, just under 30% of them seen only once. These receptors' antigens are unknown. Study-wide results and caveats: TRBV5-6, TRBV5-1 and TRBV20-1 were among about 5 TRBV segments more frequent in patients than controls.

Material: blood. These TCRs come from a girl aged 5 to 17 with multiple sclerosis.

This chain connects TRBV20-1 to TRBJ1-5; D is ambiguous. The CDR3 runs to 14 residues. The V end was cut by 3 bases, the J end by 4 bases, with 13 bases between. CDR1 and CDR2 from the germline V gene are DFQATT and SNEGSKA (reference sequence). This chain's CDR3 is CSASVFGRNQPQHF. CDR3 DNA: TGCAGTGCTAGTGTTTTTGGGCGTAATCAGCCCCAGCATTTT.

The rearrangement joins TRBV29-1 to TRBJ2-5; tentative D call: TRBD1 (5 bases). Germline loops: CDR1 SQVTM, CDR2 ANQGSEA. V was pared by 0 bases and J by 7 bases, with 15 bases between. The CDR3 is 14 residues long. The CDR3: CSVEEGSPRGTQYF. CDR3 bases: TGCAGCGTTGAAGAGGGATCGCCTAGGGGGACCCAGTACTTC.

The J gene is TRBJ2-7, the V gene TRBV20-1; 7 bases are shared with TRBD1. Germline V gives CDR1 DFQATT, CDR2 SNEGSKA (reference sequence). CDR3 size: 13 residues. The junction had 3 bases not matched to a gene; V was cut back by 1 base and J by 3 bases. The CDR3 bases are TGCAGTGCTAGAGGTGGGACAGTCTACGAGCAGTACTTC. This gives the protein CSARGGTVYEQYF.

In this sample, this clonotype turned up a few times. This chain joins TRBV6-1 and TRBJ1-5; 7 bases map to TRBD1. Germline CDR1 MNHNS, CDR2 SASEGT. The V segment lost 5 bases and the J segment 7 bases; nucleotides outside the gene matches: 8. This CDR3 is 14 amino acids long. The CDR3 nucleotides are TGTGCCAGCAGTTGGACAGGCACGGGGCAGCCCCAGCATTTT. Encoded protein: CASSWTGTGQPQHF.

A few counts support this clonotype. The V and J genes are TRBV7-9 and TRBJ2-5, with TRBD2 matching over 11 bases. V shed 4 bases and J 4 bases; nucleotides not matched to a gene: 5. The germline CDR1 and CDR2 sequences are SEHNR and FQNEAQ (reference sequence). The CDR3 loop spans 15 amino acids. The CDR3, as DNA: TGTGCCAGCAGCTCCGGGACTAGCGGCCGAGAGACCCAGTACTTC. Amino acid sequence: CASSSGTSGRETQYF.

In this sample, this clonotype turned up a few times. The CDR3 sequence is CASSFGQGDNEQFF. The CDR3 region has the DNA TGCGCCAGCAGCTTCGGACAGGGGGACAATGAGCAGTTCTTC. The chain employs TRBV5-1 and TRBJ2-1, with TRBD1 matching over 10 bases. CDR3 length equals 14 residues. Germline V gene data show CDR1 as SGHRS and CDR2 as YFSETQ. J was trimmed by 5 bases and V by 2 bases; bases with no gene match: 1.

The chain recombines TRBV20-1 with TRBJ1-1, with a weak D call TRBD1 (5 bases). With 3 bases removed from V and 3 bases from J, the gap between germline ends came to 8 bases. This CDR3 region has 12 residues. Germline V lookup: CDR1 DFQATT, CDR2 SNEGSKA (reference sequence). The CDR3 nucleotides are TGCAGTGCTAGCTCCAGGGACACTGAAGCTTTCTTT. This translates into CSASSRDTEAFF.

This rearrangement joins TRBV5-6 to TRBJ2-5; possibly TRBD2 for D (6 bases). The CDR3 has 15 amino acids. With 5 bases removed from V and 5 bases from J, the gap between germline ends came to 19 bases. CDR1 SGHDT and CDR2 YYEEEE come from the germline V gene. The CDR3 bases are TGTGCCAGCAGAGTGGCCGGGGGTGGTTCGGAGACCCAGTACTTC. Translated: CASRVAGGGSETQYF.

V is TRBV25-1 and J is TRBJ2-6; 12 bases fit TRBD1. The ends lost 4 bases at V and 4 bases at J; junction bases unmatched: 8. Germline V gene data show CDR1 as MGHDK and CDR2 as SYGVNS. This CDR3 has 18 amino acids. CDR3 sequence: CASSGRDRGRRGANVLTF. Here the CDR3 DNA reads TGTGCCAGCAGTGGGAGGGACAGGGGGCGTAGAGGGGCCAACGTCCTGACTTTC.

This clonotype was counted a few times. The chain carries TRBV4-1 and TRBJ2-5; possible D gene TRBD2, 6 bases. Germline V gives CDR1 MGHRA, CDR2 YSYEKL. Trimming cost V 6 bases and J 1 base, with 18 bases left between them. The CDR3 runs 16 residues. CDR3 sequence reads: CASSSQSGELQETQYF. The CDR3 coding sequence is TGCGCCAGCAGTTCACAATCGGGGGAACTCCAAGAGACCCAGTACTTC.

The genes are TRBV7-2 and TRBJ2-7; D not certain. The CDR3 length is 14 residues. V lost 1 base to trimming and J lost 0 bases, with 7 bases between them. Germline CDR1 SGHTA, CDR2 FQGNSA. CDR3 sequence (DNA): TGTGCCAGCAGCTTAGTGCACAGCTCCTACGAGCAGTACTTC. Amino acids: CASSLVHSSYEQYF.

This chain uses TRBV28 with TRBJ1-2, with D maybe TRBD1 (6 bases). This CDR3 has 13 residues. With 6 bases removed from V and 7 bases from J, the gap between germline ends came to 15 bases. Germline V gives CDR1 MDHEN, CDR2 SYDVKM. DNA for the CDR3: TGTGCCAGCAGAACAAACAGGGATTTTGGCTACACCTTC. Residues: CASRTNRDFGYTF.

This clonotype was observed a few times. This rearrangement joins TRBV20-1 to TRBJ1-2, with 7 bases aligning to TRBD1. The CDR3 has 11 residues. Germline trimming cut 6 bases from V and 4 bases from J; bases unmatched to any gene: 2. Germline V gene data show CDR1 as DFQATT and CDR2 as SNEGSKA (reference sequence). DNA of the CDR3: TGCAGTGCCAGGGGGGGCTATGGCTACACCTTC. Its protein product is CSARGGYGYTF.

This clonotype was counted a few times. The rearrangement links TRBV4-1 to TRBJ2-5; either TRBD1 or TRBD2 may supply D (5 bases each). CDR3 size: 14 residues. CDR1 and CDR2 (germline): MGHRA, YSYEKL. V was cut by 3 bases and J by 5 bases, with 13 bases left in between. The CDR3 DNA sequence: TGCGCCAGCAGCCACGACTGGGGACGGGAGACCCAGTACTTC. This codes for CASSHDWGRETQYF.

The chain joins TRBV2 to TRBJ1-1; D not certain. This CDR3 comprises 12 residues. Germline CDR1 and CDR2: SNHLY and FYNNEI. The V and J ends lost 7 bases and 8 bases respectively, with 14 bases between them. The CDR3 DNA sequence: TGTGCCAGCACCCTGGGAGGGCTGGAAGCTTTCTTT. Translating it yields CASTLGGLEAFF. The variable domain in full, with the rest retrieved from reference TRBV2 and TRBJ1-1, is EPEVTQTPSHQVTQMGQEVILRCVPISNHLYFYWYRQILGQKVEFLVSFYNNEISEKSEIFDDQFSVERPDGSNFTLKIRSTKLEDSAMYFCASTLGGLEAFFGQGTRLTVV.

The J gene is TRBJ2-3, the V gene TRBV27, with D perhaps TRBD2 (7 bases). The V gene lost 2 bases and the J gene lost 14 bases, with 14 bases spanning the gap. There are 12 residues in the CDR3. Germline V gene data show CDR1 as MNHEY and CDR2 as SMNVEV (reference sequence). The CDR3 sequence is CASSLRAGAPYF. In DNA form, the CDR3 reads TGTGCCAGCAGTTTACGGGCGGGGGCCCCGTATTTT.

This clonotype was counted between two and nine times. The chain uses TRBV12-3 or TRBV12-4 and TRBJ2-5; 11 nucleotides agree with TRBD2. Gene TRBJ2-7 matches the end of the DNA better, so the J call may be wrong. This CDR3 comprises 14 residues. The CDR3: CASTTSGSSHEQYF. CDR3 DNA sequence: TGTGCCAGCACTACTAGCGGGAGTAGCCACGAGCAGTACTTC.

To note about this clonotype: The junction and the germline gene differ at one end; a read error may be behind it. The genes are TRBV12-3 or TRBV12-4 and TRBJ2-1; the D is unclear. The CDR3 loop spans 15 amino acids. The CDR3 bases are TGTGCCAGCTACCCCCCGACTGGTTCCTACAGTGAGCAGTTCTTC. The encoded protein is CASYPPTGSYSEQFF.

Comments on this clonotype: The germline gene is not matched at one end of the junction; a read error may be the cause. V and J are TRBV12-5 and TRBJ2-4, with D possibly being TRBD1 (6 bases). The CDR3 spans 17 residues. Germline V gene sequence: CDR1 LGHNT, CDR2 FRNRAP. The DNA of the CDR3 is TGTGCTAGTGGTTTGCCTGGACAGTACCAGGCCAAAAACATTCGGTACTTC. Translated: CASGLPGQYQAKNIRYF.

This clonotype was counted at least ten times. The gene calls are TRBV7-2 and TRBJ2-3; 11 bases are shared with TRBD2. After removal of 6 bases from V and 5 bases from J, the junction contained 10 bases not matched to a gene. The germline CDR1 and CDR2 sequences are SGHTA and FQGNSA. The CDR3 is 16 residues long. The CDR3 sequence: CASREVLAGGLDTQYF. CDR3 DNA: TGTGCCAGCAGGGAGGTGTTAGCGGGAGGGTTAGATACGCAGTATTTT.

The chain combines TRBV6-2 or TRBV6-3 with TRBJ2-7; D is uncertain. Looked up from germline, CDR1 is MNHEY and CDR2 is SVGEGT. This CDR3 is built from 14 residues. V was shortened by 4 bases and J by 6 bases, with 16 bases between the two germline ends. Here the CDR3 DNA reads TGTGCCAGCAGTTGGCGACTCGAGCCGGGCGAGCAGTACTTC. It yields the protein CASSWRLEPGEQYF.

In this sample, this clonotype turned up a few times. The chain employs TRBV12-3 or TRBV12-4 and TRBJ2-1; D may correspond to TRBD1 or TRBD2 (5 bases each). V lost 3 bases and J 13 bases, leaving 16 bases between the germline ends. The CDR3 extends over 13 amino acids. CDR3 in DNA: TGTGCCAGCAGTTTTGGGGGAGAAGAGACCCAGTTCTTC. Amino acids: CASSFGGEETQFF.

The chain combines TRBV29-1 with TRBJ2-5; the D is unclear. CDR1 is SQVTM, CDR2 ANQGSEA, per germline. The CDR3 length is 12 residues. Deletions cut 5 bases from V and 5 bases from J, with 12 bases between. CDR3 protein: CSVSLEAETQYF. DNA of the CDR3: TGCAGCGTTAGCCTTGAGGCGGAGACCCAGTACTTC.

The chain carries TRBV2 and TRBJ2-1, with 10 bases aligning to TRBD1. The CDR3 length is 14 residues. V trimming: 6 bases; J trimming: 6 bases; junction bases outside the gene matches: 5. Germline values: CDR1 SNHLY, CDR2 FYNNEI. This CDR3 reads CASRRTGGSNEQFF. CDR3 in DNA: TGTGCCAGCAGGCGGACAGGGGGGAGCAATGAGCAGTTCTTC. The whole variable domain, remainder taken from reference TRBV2 and TRBJ2-1, is EPEVTQTPSHQVTQMGQEVILRCVPISNHLYFYWYRQILGQKVEFLVSFYNNEISEKSEIFDDQFSVERPDGSNFTLKIRSTKLEDSAMYFCASRRTGGSNEQFFGPGTRLTVL.

This clonotype was counted between two and nine times. This sequence joins TRBV7-2 and TRBJ2-1; tentative D call: TRBD1 (5 bases). The CDR3 length is 13 residues. V dropped 6 bases and J dropped 7 bases, with 13 bases sitting between them. Germline CDR1 SGHTA, CDR2 FQGNSA. The CDR3 is CASRQGTGNEQFF. CDR3 coding DNA: TGTGCCAGCAGGCAGGGTACTGGTAATGAGCAGTTCTTC.

J is TRBJ2-7 and V is TRBV20-1; D gene ambiguous. CDR3 length: 12 residues. The V end lost 3 bases, the J end lost 4 bases, and 10 bases lay between the germline ends. Germline CDR1 is DFQATT and CDR2 is SNEGSKA (reference sequence). CDR3 residues: CSARDHEYEQYF. CDR3 nucleotides: TGCAGTGCTAGGGATCACGAGTACGAGCAGTACTTC.

This clonotype has just a few counts. The rearrangement uses TRBV7-2 and TRBJ2-5, with D unresolved. CDR3 length: 13 amino acids. From germline, CDR1 is SGHTA and CDR2 FQGNSA. V was shortened by 4 bases and J by 5 bases, with 11 bases between the two germline ends. CDR3: CASSSSSRETQYF. As DNA, the CDR3 is TGTGCCAGCAGCTCCTCCTCTCGGGAGACCCAGTACTTC.

The rearrangement links TRBV7-9 to TRBJ1-6; a possible D gene is TRBD1 (5 bases). Between the trimmed V and J ends, which lost 7 bases and 5 bases, there was a span of 18 bases. Germline V gene sequence: CDR1 SEHNR, CDR2 FQNEAQ (reference sequence). The length of the CDR3 is 16 residues. CDR3 sequence reads: CASNLAAGRDNSPLHF. The CDR3 coding sequence is TGTGCCAGCAACCTCGCCGCAGGGCGCGATAATTCACCCCTCCACTTT.